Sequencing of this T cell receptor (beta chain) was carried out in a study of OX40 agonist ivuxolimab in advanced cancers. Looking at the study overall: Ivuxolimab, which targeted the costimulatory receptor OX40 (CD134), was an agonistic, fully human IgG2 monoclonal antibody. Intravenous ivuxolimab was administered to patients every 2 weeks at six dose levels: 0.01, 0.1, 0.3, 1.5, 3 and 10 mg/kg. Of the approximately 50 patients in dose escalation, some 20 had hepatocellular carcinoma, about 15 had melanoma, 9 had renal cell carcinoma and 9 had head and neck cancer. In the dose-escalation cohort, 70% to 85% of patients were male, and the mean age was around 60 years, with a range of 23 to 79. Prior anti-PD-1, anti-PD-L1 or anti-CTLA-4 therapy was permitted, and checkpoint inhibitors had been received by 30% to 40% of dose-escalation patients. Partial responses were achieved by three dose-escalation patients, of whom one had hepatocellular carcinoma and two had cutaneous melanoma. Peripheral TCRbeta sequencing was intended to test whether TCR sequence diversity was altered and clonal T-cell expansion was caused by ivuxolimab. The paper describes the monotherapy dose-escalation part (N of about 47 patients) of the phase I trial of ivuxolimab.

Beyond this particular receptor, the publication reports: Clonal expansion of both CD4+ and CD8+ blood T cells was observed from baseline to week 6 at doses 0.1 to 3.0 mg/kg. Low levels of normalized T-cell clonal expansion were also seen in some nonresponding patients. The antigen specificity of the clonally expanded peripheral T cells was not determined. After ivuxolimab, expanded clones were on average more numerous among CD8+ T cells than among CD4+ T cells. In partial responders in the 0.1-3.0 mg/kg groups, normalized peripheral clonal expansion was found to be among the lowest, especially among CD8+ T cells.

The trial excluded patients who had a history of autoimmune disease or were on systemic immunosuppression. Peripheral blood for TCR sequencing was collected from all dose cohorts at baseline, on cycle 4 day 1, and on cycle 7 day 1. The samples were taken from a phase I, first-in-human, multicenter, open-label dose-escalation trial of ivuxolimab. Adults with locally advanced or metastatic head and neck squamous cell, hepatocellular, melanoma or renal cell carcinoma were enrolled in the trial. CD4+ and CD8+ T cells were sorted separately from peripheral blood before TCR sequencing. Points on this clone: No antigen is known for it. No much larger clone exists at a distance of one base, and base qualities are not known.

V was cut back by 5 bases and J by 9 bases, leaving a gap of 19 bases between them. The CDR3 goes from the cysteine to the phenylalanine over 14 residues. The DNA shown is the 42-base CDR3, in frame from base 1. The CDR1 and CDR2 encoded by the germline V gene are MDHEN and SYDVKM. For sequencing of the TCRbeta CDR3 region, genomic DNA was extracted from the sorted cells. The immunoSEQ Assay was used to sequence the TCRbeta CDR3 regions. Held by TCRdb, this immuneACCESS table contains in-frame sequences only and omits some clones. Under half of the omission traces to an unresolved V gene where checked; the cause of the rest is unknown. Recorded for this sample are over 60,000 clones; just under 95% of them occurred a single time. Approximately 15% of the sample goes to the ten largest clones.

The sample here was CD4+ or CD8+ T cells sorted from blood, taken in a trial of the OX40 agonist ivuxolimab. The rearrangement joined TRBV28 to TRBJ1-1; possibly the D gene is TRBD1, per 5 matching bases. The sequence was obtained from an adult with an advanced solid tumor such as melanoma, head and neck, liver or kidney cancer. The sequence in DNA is TGTGCCAGCAGTGAATTGGACAATACAAGAAAAGCTTTCTTT. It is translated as CASSELDNTRKAFF.